The text below deals with one T cell receptor (beta chain). No antigen is known for it. The data are from a study of T cell repertoires in cytomegalovirus infection. Overall study: Recently identified HLA-C-restricted CMV epitopes were used, and well-studied HLA-B-restricted CMV epitopes were used as well. Public TCR beta signatures provided an indication of both CMV infection and a matching HLA type. The study, taken as a whole, reports: There were HLA-C-restricted CMV-specific TCR beta clonotypes dominating the ex vivo response.

TCRdb re-analysed the reads in MiXCR, keeping a single row per CDR3 protein. The sample holds under 95,000 distinct CDR3 sequences, about half seen once. The length of the CDR3 is 12 residues. CDR1 is MNHEY, CDR2 SMNVEV, per germline (reference sequence). Trimming removed 6 bases from V and 3 bases from J, with 6 bases in between. The sequence came from a human donor in good health (CMV status not recorded). Some clones in this sample may be carry-over from other donors' samples. Sequencing was performed on CD8+ T cells from cultured PBMCs, taken from culture after CMV antigen stimulation. The chain couples TRBV27 to TRBJ1-5; D unresolved. CDR3 protein: CASSSFNQPQHF. CDR3 nucleotide sequence: TGTGCCAGCAGCAGTTTCAATCAGCCCCAGCATTTT.